The clone carrying this T cell receptor (beta chain) was detected only a few times. Its specificity is unknown. The length of the CDR3 is 14 residues. The germline V gene has CDR1 SGHRS and CDR2 YFSETQ. V was shortened by 2 bases and J by 8 bases, with 14 bases between the two germline ends. The isolated RNA, all of it, was reverse transcribed, so expressed TCRB transcripts were what got sequenced. The protocol was immunoSEQ multiplex PCR, while the TCRdb copy is restricted to in-frame clones and leaves out a portion. Of hundreds of thousands of clones detected, about a sixth appear once; the ten largest clones hold around 0.02%. The data derive from a study of beta chain features in type 1 diabetes. Study-level results: In type 1 diabetes patients, VDJ junctions had fewer insertions; deletions at these junctions were more frequent. The study found that naive, central memory and Treg TCRB repertoires appeared more similar in patients than in healthy donors.

Donors underwent one heparinised blood draw, around 120 mL on average. Sorting of CD4+ naive, central memory, regulatory and stem cell-like memory cells was performed via CD45RO/CCR7/CD25/CD127/CD95/CD27. The gene calls are TRBV5-1 and TRBJ2-1; no definite D call. The clonotype was recovered from a woman between 18 and 30 years old in good health. The sample comprised naive CD4+ T cells from blood. The CDR3: CASSLTGSEDEQFF. CDR3 DNA: TGCGCCAGCAGCTTAACGGGCTCCGAAGATGAGCAGTTCTTC.